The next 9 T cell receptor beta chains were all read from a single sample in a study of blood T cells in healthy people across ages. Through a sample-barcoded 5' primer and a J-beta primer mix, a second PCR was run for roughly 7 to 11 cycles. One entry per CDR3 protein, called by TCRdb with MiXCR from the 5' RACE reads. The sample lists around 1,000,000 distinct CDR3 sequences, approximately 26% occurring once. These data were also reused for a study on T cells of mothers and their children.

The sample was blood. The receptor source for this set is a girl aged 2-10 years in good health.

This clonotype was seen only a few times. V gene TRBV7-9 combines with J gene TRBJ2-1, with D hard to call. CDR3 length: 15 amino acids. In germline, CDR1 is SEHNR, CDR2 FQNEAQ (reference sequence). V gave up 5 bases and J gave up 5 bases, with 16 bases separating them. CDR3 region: CASSPRSVSDNEQFF. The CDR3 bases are TGTGCCAGCAGCCCCAGGTCGGTATCTGACAATGAGCAGTTCTTC.

CDR3 sequence: CSARVGTGGLYEQYF. In nucleotides, the CDR3 is TGCAGTGCTAGAGTCGGGACAGGGGGACTCTACGAGCAGTACTTC. J is TRBJ2-7 and V is TRBV20-1; the match to TRBD1 covers 11 bases. CDR3 length equals 15 residues. The trim removed 1 base at V and 3 bases at J, leaving 5 bases unmatched. Per the germline V gene, CDR1 is DFQATT and CDR2 is SNEGSKA (reference sequence).

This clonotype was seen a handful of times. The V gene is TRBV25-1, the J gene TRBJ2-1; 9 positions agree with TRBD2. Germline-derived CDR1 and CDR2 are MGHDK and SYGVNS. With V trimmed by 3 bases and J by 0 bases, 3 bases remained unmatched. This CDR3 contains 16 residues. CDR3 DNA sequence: TGTGCCAGCAGTGACCCGACTAGCGGCTCCTACAATGAGCAGTTCTTC. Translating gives CASSDPTSGSYNEQFF.

The chain's CDR3 is CATSDLGTSGRNEQFF. CDR3 in DNA: TGTGCCACCAGTGATTTGGGGACTAGCGGGAGAAATGAGCAGTTCTTC. V usage is TRBV24-1 and J usage is TRBJ2-5; 14 positions agree with TRBD2. The assigned J gene may be wrong: the sequence end matches TRBJ2-1 better. Germline CDR1 reads KGHDR; CDR2 reads SFDVKD. The CDR3 consists of 16 residues.

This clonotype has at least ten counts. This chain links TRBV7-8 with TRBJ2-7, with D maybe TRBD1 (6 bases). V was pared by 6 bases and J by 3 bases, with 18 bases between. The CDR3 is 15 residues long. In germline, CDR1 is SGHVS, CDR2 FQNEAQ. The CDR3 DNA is TGTGCCAGCAGACAGAATCAGGGGAGTTACTACGAGCAGTACTTC. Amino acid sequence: CASRQNQGSYYEQYF.

This CDR3 reads CASSPTQGAYGYTF. As DNA, the CDR3 is TGTGCCAGCTCACCGACACAGGGTGCCTATGGCTACACCTTC. This chain uses TRBV18 with TRBJ1-2; TRBD1 is a possible D gene (6 bases). This CDR3 comprises 14 residues. Germline CDR1 reads KGHSH; CDR2 reads LQKENI. Trimming took off 3 bases at V and 4 bases at J, with 12 bases between the two ends.

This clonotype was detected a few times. The CDR3 nucleotides read TGCAGCGTTGAGATTGCTTACACTGAAGCTTTCTTT. As protein: CSVEIAYTEAFF. The V gene is TRBV29-1, the J gene TRBJ1-1; no firm D call. The length of the CDR3 is 12 residues. Germline V gives CDR1 SQVTM, CDR2 ANQGSEA. Trimming left V 3 bases short and J 3 bases short, with 8 bases between.

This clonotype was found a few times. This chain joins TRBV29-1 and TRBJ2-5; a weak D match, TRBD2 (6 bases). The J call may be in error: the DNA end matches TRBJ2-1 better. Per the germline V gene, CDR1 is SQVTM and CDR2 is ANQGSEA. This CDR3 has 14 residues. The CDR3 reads CSVVVAAIYNEQFF. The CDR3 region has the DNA TGCAGCGTTGTAGTAGCGGCCATCTACAATGAGCAGTTCTTC.

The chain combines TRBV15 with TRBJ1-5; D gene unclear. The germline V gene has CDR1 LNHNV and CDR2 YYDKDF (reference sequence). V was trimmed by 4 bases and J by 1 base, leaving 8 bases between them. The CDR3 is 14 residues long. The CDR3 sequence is CATSNGRSNQPQHF. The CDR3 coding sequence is TGTGCCACCAGCAACGGACGGAGCAATCAGCCCCAGCATTTT.